The 5 T cell receptor beta chains below come from one sample, sequenced in a study of cytomegalovirus exposure and HLA in healthy donors. With 60 Vbeta and 13 Jbeta primers, the PCR was carried out. Clones were read by immunoSEQ multiplex PCR, and TCRdb kept only the in-frame ones, dropping some. The repertoire includes 85,000 to 130,000 clones, around 72% of them detected once, and around an eighth sits in the top ten. Sample: PBMCs. These receptor sequences come from a male donor in good health and CMV-seropositive.

About this clone: The junction departs from the called germline gene at one end, perhaps through a read error. The chain links TRBV5-1 to TRBJ2-6; D is possibly TRBD2 (6 bases). Germline lookup yields CDR1 SGHRS and CDR2 YFSETQ. This CDR3 has 14 amino acids. The DNA of the CDR3 is TGCGCCAGCAGCTCTGGACCGGGGGACAACGTCCTGACTTTC. Translating gives CASSSGPGDNVLTF.

Here the CDR3 DNA reads TGTGCCAGCAGTGTACAGGGCTACGAGCAGTACTTC. Translation: CASSVQGYEQYF. The gene calls are TRBV2 and TRBJ2-7; D possibly corresponds to TRBD1 (6 bases). The CDR3 runs 12 residues. V lost 4 bases to trimming and J lost 3 bases, with 7 bases between them. Germline V gene sequence: CDR1 SNHLY, CDR2 FYNNEI.

The rearrangement uses TRBV7-7 and TRBJ2-1; 8 bases are shared with TRBD1. This CDR3 contains 14 residues. V shed 2 bases and J 6 bases; nucleotides not matched to a gene: 3. In germline, CDR1 is SSHAT, CDR2 FNYEAQ (reference sequence). The CDR3 protein is CASSLLGQGNEQFF. CDR3 bases: TGTGCCAGCAGCTTACTCGGACAGGGCAATGAGCAGTTCTTC.

This clone has only a few counts. Written as DNA, the CDR3 is TGTGCCACCAGCAGAGATGGACTCACAGATACGCAGTATTTT. As protein: CATSRDGLTDTQYF. The J gene is TRBJ2-3, the V gene TRBV15; D possibly corresponds to TRBD2 (5 bases). Germline V lookup: CDR1 LNHNV, CDR2 YYDKDF (reference sequence). Trimming took off 0 bases at V and 2 bases at J, with 6 bases between the two ends. The CDR3 length is 14 residues.

The chain uses TRBV18 and TRBJ1-2; D perhaps matches TRBD1 (5 bases). Between the trimmed V and J ends, which lost 2 bases and 6 bases, there was a span of 7 bases. The CDR3 has 12 amino acids. The germline gives CDR1 KGHSH, CDR2 LQKENI. The CDR3 loop is CASSPGGDGYTF. DNA of the CDR3: TGTGCCAGCTCACCAGGAGGGGATGGCTACACCTTC.